Reported below is one TCR beta chain. Its antigen is currently unknown. Trimming cost V 1 base and J 5 bases, with 13 bases left between them. The CDR3 is 15 residues long. In germline, CDR1 is SEHNR, CDR2 FQNEAQ (reference sequence). The data are from a study of vaccination and CD4 T cells after COVID-19. In the study overall: Sampling that followed vaccination took place a median around 70 days after dose two, within a range of 14 to 241.

Treatment defined: roughly 10-day PBMC culture with coronavirus spike peptide pools or control peptides (ViraFEST assay). Sequenced with the Oncomine TCR Beta short-read assay was DNA taken from cultured CD4+ T cells. A single record per CDR3 protein comes from TCRdb applying MiXCR to the PCR reads. The sample contains several thousand distinct CDR3 sequences, around 66% of which appear only once. The source is a human donor with COVID-19. The chain carries TRBV7-9 and TRBJ2-3; a weak D match, TRBD1 (6 bases). Sequencing used cultured CD4+ T cells from blood, obtained after SARS-CoV-2 vaccination. The CDR3 DNA reads TGTGCCAGCAGCTTAGGTACAGGGACGGTAGATACGCAGTATTTT. Its protein is CASSLGTGTVDTQYF.